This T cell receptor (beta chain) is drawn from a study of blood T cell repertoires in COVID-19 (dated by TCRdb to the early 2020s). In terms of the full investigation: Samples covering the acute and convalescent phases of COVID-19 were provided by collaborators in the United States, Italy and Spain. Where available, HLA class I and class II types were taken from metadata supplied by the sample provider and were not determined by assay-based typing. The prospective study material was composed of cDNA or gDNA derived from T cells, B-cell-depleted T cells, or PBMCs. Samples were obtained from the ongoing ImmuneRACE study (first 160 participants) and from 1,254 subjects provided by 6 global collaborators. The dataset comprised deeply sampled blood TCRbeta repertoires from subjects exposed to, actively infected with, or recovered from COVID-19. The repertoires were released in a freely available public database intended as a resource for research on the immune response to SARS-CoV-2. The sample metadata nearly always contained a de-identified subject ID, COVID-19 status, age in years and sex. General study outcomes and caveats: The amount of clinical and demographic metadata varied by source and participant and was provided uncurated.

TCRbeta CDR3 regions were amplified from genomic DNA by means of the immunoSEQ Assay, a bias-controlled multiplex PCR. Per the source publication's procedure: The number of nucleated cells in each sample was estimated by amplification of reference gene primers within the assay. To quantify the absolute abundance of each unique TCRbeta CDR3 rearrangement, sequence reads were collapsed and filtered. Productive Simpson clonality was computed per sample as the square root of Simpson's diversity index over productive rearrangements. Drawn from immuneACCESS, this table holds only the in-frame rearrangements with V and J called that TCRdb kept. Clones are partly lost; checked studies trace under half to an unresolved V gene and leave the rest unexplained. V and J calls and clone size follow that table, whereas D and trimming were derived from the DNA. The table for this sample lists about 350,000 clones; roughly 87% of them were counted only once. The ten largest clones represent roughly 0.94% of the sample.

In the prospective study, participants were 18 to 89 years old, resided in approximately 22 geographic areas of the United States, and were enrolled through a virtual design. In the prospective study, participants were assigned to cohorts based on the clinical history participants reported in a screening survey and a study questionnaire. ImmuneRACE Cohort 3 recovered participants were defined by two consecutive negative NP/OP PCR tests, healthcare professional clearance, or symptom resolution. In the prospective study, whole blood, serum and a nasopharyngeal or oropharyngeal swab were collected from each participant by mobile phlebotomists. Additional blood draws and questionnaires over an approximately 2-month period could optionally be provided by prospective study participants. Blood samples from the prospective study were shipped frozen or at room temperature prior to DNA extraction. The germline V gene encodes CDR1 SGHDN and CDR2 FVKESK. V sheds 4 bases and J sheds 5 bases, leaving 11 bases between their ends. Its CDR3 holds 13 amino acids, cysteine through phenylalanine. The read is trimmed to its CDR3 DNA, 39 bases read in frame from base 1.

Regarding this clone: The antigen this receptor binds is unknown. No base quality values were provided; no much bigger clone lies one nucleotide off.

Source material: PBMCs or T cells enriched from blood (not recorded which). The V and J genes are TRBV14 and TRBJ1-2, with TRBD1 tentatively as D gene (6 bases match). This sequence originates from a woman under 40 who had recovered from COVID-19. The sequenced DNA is TGTGCCAGCAGCCTCACAGGGTCATATGGCTACACCTTC. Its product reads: CASSLTGSYGYTF.